These T cell receptor beta chains were read from a single sample in a study of cytomegalovirus exposure and HLA in healthy donors. Assay used: immunoSEQ multiplex PCR; TCRdb lists only in-frame clones, some missing. Of 150,000 or so clones listed, around 78% are singletons. Sequencing input: PBMCs. Receptors were obtained from a woman in her thirties or forties in good health and CMV-seronegative. Both conserved end residues are part of each CDR3. D genes are given only for firm matches. Only part of the rows carry a size: once, few, many, or a class if the clone is expanded.

size	V	D	J	length	DNA	CDR3
.	TRBV5-1	TRBD2	TRBJ2-3	18	TGCGCCAGCAGCTTGGCGCGGGGGGGTGGGGGCAGCACAGATACGCAGTATTTT	CASSLARGGGGSTDTQYF
.	TRBV7-6	TRBD2	TRBJ2-5	17	TGTGCCAGCAGCTTAAACGGGGGTGCGGGGAGGGAAGAGACCCAGTACTTC	CASSLNGGAGREETQYF
.	TRBV27	.	TRBJ1-2	15	TGTGCCAGCAAAATAACGGAGGGATCAATCTATGGCTACACCTTC	CASKITEGSIYGYTF
few	TRBV13	TRBD1	TRBJ1-4	14	TGTGCCAGCAGCTCGCGGACAGGTGGGGAAAAACTGTTTTTT	CASSSRTGGEKLFF
.	TRBV27	.	TRBJ1-1	12	TGTGCCAGCAGGGAAGCTGGGAGTGAAGCTTTCTTT	CASREAGSEAFF
.	TRBV19	.	TRBJ2-3	15	TGTGCCAGTAGTATTTGGGTAGCGGGCACAGATACGCAGTATTTT	CASSIWVAGTDTQYF
.	TRBV5-6	TRBD1	TRBJ2-1	15	TGTGCCAGCAGCTTGGACAGGGGCCTAAACAATGAGCAGTTCTTC	CASSLDRGLNNEQFF
.	TRBV14	.	TRBJ1-2	14	TGTGCCAGCAGCCAACACTGGGGGGACTATGGCTACACCTTC	CASSQHWGDYGYTF
few	TRBV7-8	.	TRBJ2-2	15	TGTGCCAGCAGCTTGACGGAGACGAACACCGGGGAGCTGTTTTTT	CASSLTETNTGELFF
.	TRBV28	.	TRBJ1-2	15	TGTGCCAGTTCCCGGGAGGGGCAGTCAATCTATGGCTACACCTTC	CASSREGQSIYGYTF
.	TRBV7-9	.	TRBJ1-6	13	TGTGCCAGCAGCTTAGGGCAGGTATCACCCCTCCACTTT	CASSLGQVSPLHF
.	TRBV4-1	.	TRBJ2-5	14	TGCGCCAGCAGCCAAGCAAAGCGGTCGGAGACCCAGTACTTC	CASSQAKRSETQYF
.	TRBV27	TRBD1	TRBJ1-2	15	TGTGCCAGCAGCCGGGGGGGGACAGGGGTCTTTGGCTACACCTTC	CASSRGGTGVFGYTF
.	TRBV9	.	TRBJ1-5	14	TGTGCCAGCAGCATAACGGACAGAGATCAGCCCCAGCATTTT	CASSITDRDQPQHF
.	TRBV28	.	TRBJ1-6	13	TGTGCCAGCAGTTGGCAGGGAAATTCACCCCTCCACTTT	CASSWQGNSPLHF
.	TRBV5-4	.	TRBJ2-2	13	TGTGCCAGCAGCTTGAAAGCTGGCGGGGAGCTGTTTTTT	CASSLKAGGELFF
.	TRBV18	.	TRBJ2-5	13	TGTGCCAGCTCTTACTCTCTAGACGAGACCCAGTACTTC	CASSYSLDETQYF
.	TRBV5-1	.	TRBJ2-3	14	TGCGCCAGCAGCTCTTTGACTAACGCAGATACGAAGTATTTT	CASSSLTNADTKYF
.	TRBV5-4	TRBD2	TRBJ2-7	15	TGTGCCAGCAGCGGGCTAGCGGGCGGACCCTACGAGCAGTACTTC	CASSGLAGGPYEQYF
.	TRBV28	TRBD1	TRBJ1-2	16	TGTGCCAGCATAAGCCAGGGGGCGGTAGGAAACTATGGCTACACCTTC	CASISQGAVGNYGYTF
.	TRBV6-6	TRBD2	TRBJ2-7	14	TGTGCCAGCAGCCCCACGGGGGGAGCCTACGAGCAGTACTTC	CASSPTGGAYEQYF
.	TRBV4-1	.	TRBJ2-1	13	TGCGCCAGCAGCCAAGAGGGGGCGCGTGAGCAGTTCTTC	CASSQEGAREQFF
few	TRBV29-1	TRBD1	TRBJ2-7	12	TGCAGCGTCGCGACAGGGAACCCCGAGCAGTACTTC	CSVATGNPEQYF
many	TRBV2	.	TRBJ1-1	12	TGTGCCAGCATTTTAGACGGGGGTGAAGCTTTCTTT	CASILDGGEAFF
.	TRBV4-1	TRBD1	TRBJ2-3	15	TGCGCCAGCAGCCTCGACAGGGGTTTTCCAGATACGCAGTATTTT	CASSLDRGFPDTQYF
few	TRBV11-2	TRBD1	TRBJ2-5	13	TGTGCCAGCAGCCCAGGGGGCACAGAGACCCAGTACTTC	CASSPGGTETQYF
.	TRBV4-1	TRBD1	TRBJ2-7	17	TGCGCCAGCAGCCGAGATACCGGGACAGGAAGGGCCAACGAGCAGTACTTC	CASSRDTGTGRANEQYF
.	TRBV28	TRBD2	TRBJ2-3	17	TGTGCCAGCAGCCCGATAGCGGGCAGTACAGCCACAGATACGCAGTATTTT	CASSPIAGSTATDTQYF
.	TRBV5-4	TRBD1	TRBJ2-2	16	TGTGCCAGCAGCTCCCGACAGGGGGCTTTGACCGGGGAGCTGTTTTTT	CASSSRQGALTGELFF
.	TRBV15	TRBD1	TRBJ2-7	15	TGTGCCACCAGCAGAGACCAGACAGGGTACGGCGAGCAGTACTTC	CATSRDQTGYGEQYF
.	TRBV27	TRBD1	TRBJ1-2	13	TGTGCCAGCAGTCCTCGGACAGGGGATGGCTACACCTTC	CASSPRTGDGYTF
few	TRBV6-6	.	TRBJ1-1	13	TGTGCCAGCAGTTACTCCCCGGACACTGAAGCTTTCTTT	CASSYSPDTEAFF
.	TRBV12-2	.	TRBJ1-5	15	TGTGCAAGTCGCTTACGTGGACAGCGCAATCAGCCCCAGCATTTT	CASRLRGQRNQPQHF
.	TRBV6-5	TRBD1	TRBJ2-5	13	TGTGCCAGCAGTTACGACAGGGCAGAGACCCAGTACTTC	CASSYDRAETQYF
.	TRBV29-1	TRBD2	TRBJ2-3	15	TGCAGCGTTGAAGGACTAGCGGATTCTCAGGGAACGCAGTATTTT	CSVEGLADSQGTQYF
.	TRBV6-1	.	TRBJ2-7	12	TGTGCCAGCAGTGTTAGCTCCTACGAGCAGTACTTC	CASSVSSYEQYF
.	TRBV5-4	TRBD2	TRBJ2-7	15	TGTGCCAGCAGCAGGTGGGGACTAGCGGGGGTCGAGCAGTACTTC	CASSRWGLAGVEQYF